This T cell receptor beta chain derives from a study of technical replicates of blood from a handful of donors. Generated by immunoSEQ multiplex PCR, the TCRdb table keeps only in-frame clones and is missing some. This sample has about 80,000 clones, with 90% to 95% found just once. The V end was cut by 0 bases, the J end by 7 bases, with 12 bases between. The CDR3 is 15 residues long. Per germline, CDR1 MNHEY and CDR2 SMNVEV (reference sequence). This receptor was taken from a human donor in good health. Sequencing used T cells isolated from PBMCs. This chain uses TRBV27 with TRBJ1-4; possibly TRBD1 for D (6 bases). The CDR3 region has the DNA TGTGCCAGCAGTTTATCGGCAGGGGCGTTTGAAAAACTGTTTTTT. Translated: CASSLSAGAFEKLFF.